Presented here are 26 T cell receptor beta chains from one specimen sequenced in a study of Ad26.COV2.S vaccination and SARS-CoV-2 variants. TCRdb's copy holds only in-frame clones and misses some; the assay was immunoSEQ multiplex PCR. This table holds 300,000 to 400,000 clones, 70% to 90% found once. Treatment in this sample: some 20 received Ad26.COV2.S at low or high dose, single or two shots; roughly five received placebo; per-sample allocation not given. After the first vaccine or placebo injection, samples were drawn on day 63. This specimen consisted of peripheral blood, obtained in a trial of Ad26.COV2.S vaccine versus placebo. Receptor source: a person aged 18 to 59 who received the Ad26.COV2.S COVID-19 vaccine or a placebo.

The chain links TRBV5-1 to TRBJ1-5; 12 nucleotides match TRBD1. CDR3 length equals 16 residues. Unmatched junction bases numbered 3, after V lost 4 bases and J lost 1 base. CDR1 is SGHRS and CDR2 is YFSETQ in the germline V gene. CDR3 in amino acids: CASSEGTGGSNQPQHF. The CDR3, as DNA: TGCGCCAGCAGCGAGGGGACAGGGGGCAGCAATCAGCCCCAGCATTTT. Looking up the rest from reference TRBV5-1 and TRBJ1-5 gives the full variable domain: KAGVTQTPRYLIKTRGQQVTLSCSPISGHRSVSWYQQTPGQGLQFLFEYFSETQRNKGNFPGRFSGRQFSNSRSEMNVSTLELGDSALYLCASSEGTGGSNQPQHFGDGTRLSIL.

The V and J genes are TRBV29-1 and TRBJ2-7; D gene unclear. Trimming cost V 2 bases and J 0 bases, with 11 bases left between them. CDR1 is SQVTM, CDR2 ANQGSEA, per germline. The CDR3 length is 14 residues. DNA of the CDR3: TGCAGCGTTGAATCGGCAGAGAGCTCCTACGAGCAGTACTTC. It is translated as CSVESAESSYEQYF.

The genes are TRBV6-6 and TRBJ2-7; D is undetermined. The germline gives CDR1 MNHNY, CDR2 SVGAGI (reference sequence). The CDR3 consists of 14 residues. Trimming shortened V by 2 bases and J by 7 bases, and 15 bases separated the two germline ends. The CDR3 reads CASSYNQDGMEQYF. The CDR3 DNA reads as TGTGCCAGCAGTTACAACCAGGATGGAATGGAGCAGTACTTC.

The chain recombines TRBV5-1 with TRBJ2-7, with 7 positions matching TRBD1. Trimming cost V 3 bases and J 0 bases; bases outside gene matches: 9. The CDR3 has 16 amino acids. Germline V gene lookup returns CDR1 SGHRS and CDR2 YFSETQ. The CDR3 nucleotides are TGCGCCAGCAGCTCCTCGACAGGGAGCCCCTCCTACGAGCAGTACTTC. Protein product: CASSSSTGSPSYEQYF. The complete variable domain, with remaining parts taken from reference TRBV5-1 and TRBJ2-7, reads KAGVTQTPRYLIKTRGQQVTLSCSPISGHRSVSWYQQTPGQGLQFLFEYFSETQRNKGNFPGRFSGRQFSNSRSEMNVSTLELGDSALYLCASSSSTGSPSYEQYFGPGTRLTVT.

This chain connects TRBV3-1 (or the pseudogene TRBV3-2) to TRBJ1-1; D not resolved. V lost 4 bases to trimming and J lost 7 bases, with 13 bases between them. This CDR3 has 13 amino acids. CDR1 and CDR2 (germline): LGHDT, YNNKEL (reference sequence). The CDR3 sequence: CASSRNSGFEAFF. In nucleotides, the CDR3 is TGTGCCAGCAGCCGAAACAGCGGGTTTGAAGCTTTCTTT.

This clone is a singleton in its sample. The chain is built from TRBV7-2 and TRBJ2-1, with D perhaps matching TRBD1 (5 bases). The CDR3 consists of 16 residues. The germline CDR1 and CDR2 sequences are SGHTA and FQGNSA. V lost 1 base and J lost 7, with 17 bases in between. The DNA of the CDR3 is TGTGCCAGCAGCTTAGATGGGGCAGGCCCTTGGAATGAGCAGTTCTTC. Amino acids: CASSLDGAGPWNEQFF.

This chain uses TRBV7-9 with TRBJ2-3; 8 nucleotides agree with TRBD2. This CDR3 spans 18 amino acids. Looked up from germline, CDR1 is SEHNR and CDR2 is FQNEAQ (reference sequence). V shed 1 base and J 0 bases; nucleotides not matched to a gene: 9. The CDR3 sequence: CASSLDLRGGSSTDTQYF. As DNA, the CDR3 is TGTGCCAGCAGCTTAGATCTCCGGGGGGGATCTAGCACAGATACGCAGTATTTT.

The gene calls are TRBV19 and TRBJ1-3; the D gene is possibly TRBD1 (6 bases). V lost 4 bases to trimming and J lost 0 bases, with 16 bases between them. The CDR3 loop spans 17 amino acids. Germline V gene data show CDR1 as LNHDA and CDR2 as SQIVND (reference sequence). The CDR3 DNA sequence: TGTGCCAGTAGTACCGCAGGGGATACTTTCTCTGGAAACACCATATATTTT. Protein: CASSTAGDTFSGNTIYF.

The chain uses TRBV6-2 or TRBV6-3 and TRBJ2-2, with 10 bases lining up with TRBD2. The CDR3 is made up of 17 amino acids. Germline CDR1 and CDR2: MNHEY and SVGEGT. V was pared by 2 bases and J by 2 bases, with 5 bases of the junction left unmatched. CDR3 amino acids: CASSYRSGGVNTGELFF. The CDR3, as DNA: TGTGCCAGCAGTTACCGCAGCGGGGGGGTTAACACCGGGGAGCTGTTTTTT.

The chain carries TRBV9 and TRBJ1-5, with D possibly TRBD1 on 5 matching bases. Trimming left V 0 bases short and J 11 bases short, with 15 bases between. This CDR3 has 14 residues. Per germline, CDR1 SGDLS and CDR2 YYNGEE. The CDR3 reads CASSVAGAGATQHF. Here the CDR3 DNA reads TGTGCCAGCAGCGTAGCTGGGGCTGGTGCGACCCAGCATTTT. Together with reference TRBV9 and TRBJ1-5, the CDR3 gives the full variable domain: DSGVTQTPKHLITATGQRVTLRCSPRSGDLSVYWYQQSLDQGLQFLIQYYNGEERAKGNILERFSAQQFPDLHSELNLSSLELGDSALYFCASSVAGAGATQHFGDGTRLSIL.

Turning to this clone: Distinct nucleotide sequences in the sample also encode this CDR3. This chain joins TRBV5-1 and TRBJ2-5; a weak D match, TRBD2 (5 bases). Germline V gene lookup returns CDR1 SGHRS and CDR2 YFSETQ. This CDR3 spans 11 amino acids. The germline V and J ends were trimmed by 5 bases and 5 bases, with 7 bases remaining between them. CDR3 DNA sequence: TGCGCCAGCAGATTAGCGGAGACCCAGTACTTC. This translates into CASRLAETQYF. Full variable domain (rest looked up from reference TRBV5-1 and TRBJ2-5): KAGVTQTPRYLIKTRGQQVTLSCSPISGHRSVSWYQQTPGQGLQFLFEYFSETQRNKGNFPGRFSGRQFSNSRSEMNVSTLELGDSALYLCASRLAETQYFGPGTRLLVL.

This chain links TRBV4-1 with TRBJ1-3, with D uncertain. Germline values: CDR1 MGHRA, CDR2 YSYEKL. V was pared by 0 bases and J by 0 bases, with 12 bases between. This CDR3 contains 17 residues. This CDR3 is CASSQDFKRSSGNTIYF. The CDR3 DNA reads as TGCGCCAGCAGCCAAGACTTTAAACGGTCCTCTGGAAACACCATATATTTT.

The V and J genes are TRBV5-1 and TRBJ2-2; D not certain. Trimming stripped 0 bases from V and 5 bases from J, with 11 bases between. CDR3 length equals 15 residues. From germline, CDR1 is SGHRS and CDR2 YFSETQ. The CDR3 DNA is TGCGCCAGCAGCTTGGTGGGATGGGAAACCGGGGAGCTGTTTTTT. This gives the protein CASSLVGWETGELFF.

This clone was found a few times. The chain couples TRBV27 to TRBJ1-1; weak D call: TRBD1 (6 bases). CDR3 length equals 12 residues. CDR1 is MNHEY and CDR2 is SMNVEV in the germline V gene (reference sequence). Trimming left V 7 bases short and J 4 bases short, with 10 bases between. The CDR3 DNA is TGTGCCAGCATGAAGGACAGCACTGAAGCTTTCTTT. Its protein product is CASMKDSTEAFF.

This chain links TRBV6-2 or TRBV6-3 with TRBJ2-3, with TRBD1 matching 7 bases. The J segment lost 4 bases and the V segment lost 4 bases, leaving 11 bases of the junction unmatched. In germline, CDR1 is MNHEY, CDR2 SVGEGT. This CDR3 contains 16 residues. CDR3 protein: CASSSMDRRGSDTQYF. The CDR3 DNA is TGTGCCAGCAGTTCCATGGACAGGCGAGGGTCAGATACGCAGTATTTT.

The chain has TRBV9 and TRBJ2-3; D possibly corresponds to TRBD2 (7 bases). There are 16 residues in the CDR3. Germline values: CDR1 SGDLS, CDR2 YYNGEE. The V end lost 4 bases, the J end lost 4 bases, and 19 bases lay between the germline ends. In DNA form, the CDR3 reads TGTGCCAGCAGCTCGAGGGGGAGCGGGGTGGCAGATACGCAGTATTTT. Amino acid sequence: CASSSRGSGVADTQYF.

This clone was detected only a few times. This sequence joins TRBV7-8 and TRBJ1-2; D gene unclear. The germline gives CDR1 SGHVS, CDR2 FQNEAQ. The CDR3 spans 15 residues. Trimming cost V 0 bases and J 4 bases, with 12 bases left between them. The CDR3 DNA is TGTGCCAGCAGCTTAGCAACACAGACCCCCTATGGCTACACCTTC. Translating it yields CASSLATQTPYGYTF.

The J gene is TRBJ2-1, the V gene TRBV6-2 or TRBV6-3; no definite D call. The CDR3 has 14 amino acids. CDR1 is MNHEY, CDR2 SVGEGT, per germline. Trimming took off 2 bases at V and 2 bases at J, with 7 bases between the two ends. CDR3 nucleotides: TGTGCCAGCAGTTACGGGGTGCCCTACAATGAGCAGTTCTTC. Its protein product is CASSYGVPYNEQFF.

This clone appeared a single time. J is TRBJ2-4 and V is TRBV5-1; D is uncertain. CDR1 is SGHRS, CDR2 YFSETQ, per germline. The CDR3 totals 14 residues. The V gene lost 0 bases and the J gene lost 7 bases, with 11 bases spanning the gap. The CDR3 is CASSLGDPANIQYF. In nucleotides, the CDR3 is TGCGCCAGCAGCTTGGGAGACCCAGCCAACATTCAGTACTTC.

The V call is TRBV4-2, the J call TRBJ2-2, with no clear D. Trimming removed 0 bases from V and 6 bases from J, with 11 bases in between. CDR1 is LGHNA and CDR2 is YNFKEQ in the germline V gene. There are 15 residues in the CDR3. The CDR3 region is CASSQDLPGPGELFF. In DNA, the CDR3 is TGTGCCAGCAGCCAAGATCTGCCCGGCCCCGGGGAGCTGTTTTTT.

The chain has TRBV2 and TRBJ2-1, with a tentative D call TRBD1 (6 bases). The ends were cut back, 5 bases at V and 2 bases at J, with 13 bases in the middle. The CDR3 sequence is 15 residues long. Germline V gene lookup returns CDR1 SNHLY and CDR2 FYNNEI. This CDR3 reads CASSPGTLPYNEQFF. The CDR3 DNA sequence: TGTGCCAGCAGTCCCGGGACACTGCCCTACAATGAGCAGTTCTTC.

A remark on this clone: Other DNA sequences in the sample encode the same CDR3. This chain connects TRBV30 to TRBJ1-6; 8 nucleotides line up with TRBD1. Germline CDR1 reads GTSNPN; CDR2 reads SVGIG (reference sequence). The CDR3 sequence is 12 residues long. With V trimmed by 5 bases and J by 6 bases, 0 bases remained unmatched. This chain's CDR3 is CAWDRGNSPLHF. The CDR3 DNA sequence: TGTGCCTGGGACAGGGGTAATTCACCCCTCCACTTT.

The chain combines TRBV11-2 with TRBJ1-1; 9 bases agree with TRBD1. Germline V gene sequence: CDR1 SGHAT, CDR2 FQNNGV. V was clipped by 3 bases and J by 2 bases; unmatched bases: 16. The CDR3 runs to 19 residues. DNA of the CDR3: TGTGCCAGCAGCTTCTACAGGGGGCGGACTGGTAGGGAAAACACTGAAGCTTTCTTT. It yields the protein CASSFYRGRTGRENTEAFF.

V usage is TRBV12-3 or TRBV12-4 and J usage is TRBJ1-1, with 9 nucleotides matching TRBD1. V gave up 6 bases and J gave up 5 bases; unmatched junction bases: 4. CDR3 size: 13 residues. The DNA of the CDR3 is TGTGCCAGCAGCTACAGGGGGCAGACTGAAGCTTTCTTT. Its protein product is CASSYRGQTEAFF.

J is TRBJ2-5 and V is TRBV19; no clear D gene. Trimming removed 4 bases from V and 4 bases from J, with 4 bases in between. CDR1 LNHDA and CDR2 SQIVND come from the germline V gene (reference sequence). This CDR3 contains 11 residues. The CDR3 sequence: CASSTGETQYF. The CDR3 region has the DNA TGTGCCAGTAGTACCGGAGAGACCCAGTACTTC.

The V and J genes are TRBV11-3 and TRBJ2-3; D perhaps matches TRBD2 (6 bases). CDR3 length: 13 residues. Trimming removed 6 bases from V and 8 bases from J, with 15 bases in between. From germline, CDR1 is SGHNT and CDR2 YENEEA. The CDR3 sequence is CASRAGPKGTQYF. The CDR3 DNA sequence: TGTGCCAGCAGGGCGGGGCCAAAGGGTACGCAGTATTTT. The variable domain in full, completed from reference TRBV11-3 and TRBJ2-3, reads EAGVVQSPRYKIIEKKQPVAFWCNPISGHNTLYWYLQNLGQGPELLIRYENEEAVDDSQLPKDRFSAERLKGVDSTLKIQPAELGDSAVYLCASRAGPKGTQYFGPGTRLTVL.